This T cell receptor (beta chain) comes out of a study of T cells in narcolepsy. V was trimmed by 4 bases and J by 4 bases, leaving 10 bases between them. CDR3 length: 12 amino acids. Germline V gene sequence: CDR1 SQVTM, CDR2 ANQGSEA. Sequencing used immunoSEQ multiplex PCR; TCRdb keeps in-frame clones, though not all of them. The sample gives roughly 16,000 clones, 85% of which show up once; approximately 40% is in the top ten. The chain carries TRBV29-1 and TRBJ1-1; the D is unclear. Specimen: memory (CD45RA-) CD4+ T cells from blood. This receptor was obtained from a human donor in good health. The DNA of the CDR3 is TGCAGCGTTGGAGGTCCGGGCACTGAAGCTTTCTTT. As protein: CSVGGPGTEAFF.